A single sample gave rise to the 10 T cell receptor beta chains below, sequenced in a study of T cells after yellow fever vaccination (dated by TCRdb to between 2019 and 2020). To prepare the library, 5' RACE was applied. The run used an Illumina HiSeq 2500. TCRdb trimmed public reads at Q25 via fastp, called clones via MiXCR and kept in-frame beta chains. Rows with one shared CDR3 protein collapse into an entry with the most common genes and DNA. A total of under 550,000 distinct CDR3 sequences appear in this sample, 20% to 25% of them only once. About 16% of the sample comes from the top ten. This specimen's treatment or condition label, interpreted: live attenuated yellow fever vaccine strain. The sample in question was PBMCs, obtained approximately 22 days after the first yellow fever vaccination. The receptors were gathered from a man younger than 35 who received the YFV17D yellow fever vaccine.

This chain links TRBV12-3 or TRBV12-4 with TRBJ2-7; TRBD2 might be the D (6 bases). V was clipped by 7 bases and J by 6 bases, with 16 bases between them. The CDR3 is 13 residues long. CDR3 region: CASKKAGTPEQYF. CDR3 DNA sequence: TGTGCCAGCAAAAAAGCCGGGACTCCCGAGCAGTACTTC.

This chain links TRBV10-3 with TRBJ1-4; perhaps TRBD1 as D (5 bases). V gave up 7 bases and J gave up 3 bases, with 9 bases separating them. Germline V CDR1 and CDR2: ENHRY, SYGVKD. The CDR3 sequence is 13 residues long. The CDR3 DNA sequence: TGTGCCATCATGGGGGACGCTAATGAAAAACTGTTTTTT. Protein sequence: CAIMGDANEKLFF.

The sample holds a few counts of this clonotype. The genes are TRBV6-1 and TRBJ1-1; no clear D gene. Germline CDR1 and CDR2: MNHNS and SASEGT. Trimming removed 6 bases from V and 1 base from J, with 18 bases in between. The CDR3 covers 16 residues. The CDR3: CASSRPGGRTNTEAFF. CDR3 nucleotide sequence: TGTGCCAGCAGCCGACCTGGAGGCAGGACGAACACTGAAGCTTTCTTT.

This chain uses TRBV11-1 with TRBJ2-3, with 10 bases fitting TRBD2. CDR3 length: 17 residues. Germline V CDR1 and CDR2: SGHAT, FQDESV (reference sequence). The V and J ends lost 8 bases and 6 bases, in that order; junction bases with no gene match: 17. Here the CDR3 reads CASGRSKAGGFLDTQYF. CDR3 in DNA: TGTGCCAGCGGTAGGAGCAAAGCGGGGGGGTTCTTGGATACGCAGTATTTT.

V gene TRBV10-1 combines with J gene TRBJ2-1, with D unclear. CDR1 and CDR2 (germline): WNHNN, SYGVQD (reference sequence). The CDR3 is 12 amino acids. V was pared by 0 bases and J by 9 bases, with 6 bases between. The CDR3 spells CASSESSGEQFF. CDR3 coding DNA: TGCGCCAGCAGTGAGTCGTCCGGTGAGCAGTTCTTC.

The CDR3 reads CASSVGPDSTEAFF. For the CDR3, the DNA is TGTGCCAGCAGCGTAGGTCCGGACAGTACTGAAGCTTTCTTT. The chain couples TRBV9 to TRBJ1-1; D is perhaps TRBD1 (6 bases). V gave up 0 bases and J gave up 5 bases, with 11 bases separating them. This CDR3 spans 14 amino acids. The germline CDR1 and CDR2 sequences are SGDLS and YYNGEE. Combining the CDR3 with reference TRBV9 and TRBJ1-1 gives the whole variable domain DSGVTQTPKHLITATGQRVTLRCSPRSGDLSVYWYQQSLDQGLQFLIQYYNGEERAKGNILERFSAQQFPDLHSELNLSSLELGDSALYFCASSVGPDSTEAFFGQGTRLTVV.

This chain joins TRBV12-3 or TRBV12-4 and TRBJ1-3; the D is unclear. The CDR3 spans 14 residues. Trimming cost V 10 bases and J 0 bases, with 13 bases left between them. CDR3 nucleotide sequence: TGTGCCACTTTACGGGGAAACTCTGGAAACACCATATATTTT. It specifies CATLRGNSGNTIYF.

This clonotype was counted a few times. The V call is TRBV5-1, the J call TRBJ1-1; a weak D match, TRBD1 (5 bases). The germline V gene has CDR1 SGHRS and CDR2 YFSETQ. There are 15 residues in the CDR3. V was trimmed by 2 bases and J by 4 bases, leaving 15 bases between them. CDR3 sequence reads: CASSFEGLKGTEAFF. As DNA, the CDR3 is TGCGCCAGCAGCTTTGAGGGGTTAAAGGGCACTGAAGCTTTCTTT.

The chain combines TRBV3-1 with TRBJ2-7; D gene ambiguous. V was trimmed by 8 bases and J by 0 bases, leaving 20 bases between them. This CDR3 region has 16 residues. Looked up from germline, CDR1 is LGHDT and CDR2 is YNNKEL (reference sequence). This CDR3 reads CASGPYRQLSSYEQYV. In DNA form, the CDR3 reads TGTGCCAGCGGCCCCTATCGACAACTGAGCTCCTACGAGCAGTACGTC.

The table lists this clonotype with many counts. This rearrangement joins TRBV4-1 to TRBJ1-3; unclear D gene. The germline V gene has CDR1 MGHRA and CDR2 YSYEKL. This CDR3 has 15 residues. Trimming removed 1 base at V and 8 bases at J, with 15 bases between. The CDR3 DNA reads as TGCGCCAGCAGCCAAGCGGTTTCGATCGGTGACACCATATATTTT. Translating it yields CASSQAVSIGDTIYF.